These T cell receptor beta chains were read from a single sample in a study of cytomegalovirus exposure and HLA in healthy donors. The assay was immunoSEQ multiplex PCR, and TCRdb's table has in-frame clones only and misses some. The top ten hold 7.4% of the sample, which has fewer than 200,000 clones, about 75% seen once. Material for sequencing was PBMCs. These receptor sequences come from a male donor in good health and CMV-seropositive. Each CDR3 is given with its conserved first and last residue. D genes are given only for firm matches. Part of the rows lack a size; the others show once, few, many or a class for expanded clones.

size	D	length	J	V	DNA	CDR3
once	NA	18	TRBJ1-4	TRBV4-1	TGCGCCAGCACCCGGGGGAGGAAGTCCCAAGGGTTTAATGAAAAACTGTTTTTT	CASTRGRKSQGFNEKLFF
NA	TRBD1	15	TRBJ1-6	TRBV5-1	TGCGCCAGCAGCGGAGGACAGGGAGGCAATTCACCCCTCCACTTT	CASSGGQGGNSPLHF
NA	TRBD1	14	TRBJ2-7	TRBV14	TGTGCCAGCACTCCTACAGGGGCTGGGTACGAGCAGTACTTC	CASTPTGAGYEQYF
NA	NA	15	TRBJ2-3	TRBV19	TGTGCCAGTAGCCTCGGCGGGCAGGGGACAGATACGCAGTATTTT	CASSLGGQGTDTQYF
NA	TRBD1	14	TRBJ2-5	TRBV7-2	TGTGCCAGCAGCTTCGACAGGGGTCAAGAGACCCAGTACTTC	CASSFDRGQETQYF
NA	NA	13	TRBJ2-2	TRBV29-1	TGCAGCGTTTCGGCGGGCGGGTTGGGGGAGCTGTTTTTT	CSVSAGGLGELFF
NA	NA	12	TRBJ2-7	TRBV7-9	TGTGCCAGCAGCTCCCTTTCGTACGAGCAGTACTTC	CASSSLSYEQYF
NA	TRBD2	15	TRBJ2-7	TRBV11-2	TGTGCCAGCAGCCCCTGGACTAGCGGGGGAGACGAGCAGTACTTC	CASSPWTSGGDEQYF
NA	NA	16	TRBJ1-2	TRBV7-9	TGTGCCAGCAGCCAGGACATCCACCTGAGGAACTATGGCTACACCTTC	CASSQDIHLRNYGYTF
once	NA	15	TRBJ1-4	TRBV7-2	TGTGCCAGCAGCTTATTAGGAGCTAGTAACGAAAAACTGTTTTTT	CASSLLGASNEKLFF
NA	NA	12	TRBJ2-5	TRBV7-2	TGTGCCAGCAGCCCAACAGCCACGACCCAGTACTTC	CASSPTATTQYF
NA	NA	14	TRBJ1-1	TRBV30	TGTGCCTGGAGTGTTTCCGGTGTTAGCACTGAAGCTTTCTTT	CAWSVSGVSTEAFF
NA	TRBD1	15	TRBJ2-5	TRBV2	TGTGCCAGCAGGAACAGGGGTTTAGGTGGAGAGACCCAGTACTTC	CASRNRGLGGETQYF
few	NA	15	TRBJ2-5	TRBV2	TGTGCCAGCCCCCAAGACCGCCGGAGAGGCGAGACCCAGTACTTC	CASPQDRRRGETQYF
NA	NA	13	TRBJ2-7	TRBV4-1	TGCGCCAGCAGCCGGTCAAGACTCAGCGAGCAGTATTTC	CASSRSRLSEQYF
NA	TRBD1	15	TRBJ1-4	TRBV4-1	TGCGCCAGCAGCCGTAACCGGGACAGGGGTGAAAAACTGTTTTTT	CASSRNRDRGEKLFF
few	NA	16	TRBJ1-2	TRBV5-6	TGTGCCAGCAGCTCCGGAAGGGGTGTAGAGTACTATGGCTACACCTTC	CASSSGRGVEYYGYTF
NA	TRBD2	15	TRBJ2-5	TRBV19	TGTGCCAGTAGGACGGTAGCGGGGTCGCGGGAGACCCAGTACTTC	CASRTVAGSRETQYF
NA	NA	13	TRBJ1-2	TRBV5-1	TGCGCCAGCCGAACTGAACAGGGAGCGGGCTACACCTTC	CASRTEQGAGYTF
NA	NA	15	TRBJ1-1	TRBV2	TGTGCCAGCAGTGAATTAATAGGGGGAGACACTGAAGCTTTCTTT	CASSELIGGDTEAFF
NA	NA	13	TRBJ2-5	TRBV5-6	TGTGCCAGCAGCATAGGACAAGCCGAGACCCAGTACTTC	CASSIGQAETQYF
NA	NA	14	TRBJ1-2	TRBV6-1	TGTGCCAGCAGATTGGGACCGACGGGAGGTGGCTACACCTTC	CASRLGPTGGGYTF
NA	TRBD2	16	TRBJ2-1	TRBV5-6	TGTGCCAGCAGCTTGGATATGGGGGGGATAAACAATGAGCAGTTCTTC	CASSLDMGGINNEQFF
NA	TRBD2	12	TRBJ2-5	TRBV30	TGTGCCTGGAGCCCGGGGGGAAAGACCCAGTACTTC	CAWSPGGKTQYF
few	NA	11	TRBJ1-1	TRBV6-5	TGTGCCAGCAGCTCAACAGGGAAAGCTTTCTTT	CASSSTGKAFF
few	NA	16	TRBJ1-5	TRBV6-1	TGTGCCAGCAGTGAACACGGAGCAGGGCCCAATCAGCCCCAGCATTTT	CASSEHGAGPNQPQHF
NA	NA	14	TRBJ2-2	TRBV25-1	TGTGCCAGCAGTGGACGGGAGCACACCGGGGAGCTGTTTTTT	CASSGREHTGELFF
medium-sized	NA	14	TRBJ2-3	TRBV6-4	TGTGCCAGCAGTGACGGGGGGGCCACAGATACGCAGTATTTT	CASSDGGATDTQYF
once	TRBD2	16	TRBJ2-5	TRBV5-4	TGTGCCAGCAGCCCCGGGACTAGCGGGGGGGCGGAGACCCAGTACTTC	CASSPGTSGGAETQYF